This T cell receptor beta chain is from a study of tumor-infiltrating lymphocytes in primary liver carcinoma. General study results and limits: Tumors had a top-250-clone fraction that was significantly higher than blood (p = 0.039).

The source material, about 18-33 mg of unsorted bulk tissue, was used to co-extract RNA and DNA. Cases comprised patients with primary liver carcinoma who received surgical resection. With respect to this clonotype: Its antigen is still unknown.

From roughly 0.5 ug total RNA, TCR beta cDNA was generated with a primer in the constant region. ARM-PCR, slightly modified, supplied the TCR beta libraries through three nested multiplex PCR rounds. The study ran its first two PCR rounds for approximately 10 cycles each, using TRBV1-TRBV30 forward primers and a C-beta reverse primer. MiXCR, run by TCRdb on the multiplex PCR reads, gives a single entry per CDR3 protein. Among fewer than 85,000 distinct CDR3 sequences listed, approximately 69% were seen once. Germline V gene data show CDR1 as SGHDT and CDR2 as YYEEEE. CDR3 length equals 13 residues. The rearrangement joins TRBV5-6 to TRBJ1-2; 7 bases are a match to TRBD1. The clonotype was recovered from a man aged 35 to 55 with primary liver carcinoma and hepatitis B virus infection. Sample: tumor-adjacent normal liver tissue. The CDR3 DNA reads as TGTGACAGTAGCTTGGTTGGGACAGTAGGCTACACCTTC. This encodes CDSSLVGTVGYTF.